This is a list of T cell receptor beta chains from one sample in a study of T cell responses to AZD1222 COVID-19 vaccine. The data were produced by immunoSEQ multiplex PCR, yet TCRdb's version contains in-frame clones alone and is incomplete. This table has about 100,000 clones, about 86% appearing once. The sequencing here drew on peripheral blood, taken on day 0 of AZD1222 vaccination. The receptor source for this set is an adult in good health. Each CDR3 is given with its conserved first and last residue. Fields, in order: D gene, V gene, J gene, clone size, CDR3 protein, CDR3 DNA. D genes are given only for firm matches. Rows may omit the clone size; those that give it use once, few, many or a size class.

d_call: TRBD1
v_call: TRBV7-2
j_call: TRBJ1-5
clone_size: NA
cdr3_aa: CASSLAWQGAYQPQHF
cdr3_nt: TGTGCCAGCAGCTTAGCCTGGCAGGGGGCTTATCAGCCCCAGCATTTT

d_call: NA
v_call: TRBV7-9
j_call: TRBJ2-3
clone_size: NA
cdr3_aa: CASSLGSYRAGRTDTQYF
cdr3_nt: TGTGCCAGCAGCTTGGGTTCATATCGGGCAGGTCGCACAGATACGCAGTATTTT

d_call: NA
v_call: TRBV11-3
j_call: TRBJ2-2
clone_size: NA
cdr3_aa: CASSLEVGTGELFF
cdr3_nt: TGTGCCAGCAGCTTAGAGGTCGGCACCGGGGAGCTGTTTTTT

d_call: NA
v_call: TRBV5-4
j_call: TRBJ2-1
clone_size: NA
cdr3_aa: CASSLEGGGPEEQFF
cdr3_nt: TGTGCCAGCAGCTTGGAGGGGGGAGGGCCGGAAGAGCAGTTCTTC

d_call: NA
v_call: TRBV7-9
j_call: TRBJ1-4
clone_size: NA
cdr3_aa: CASSLSRGFGANEKLFF
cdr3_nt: TGTGCCAGCAGCTTAAGCCGGGGTTTTGGGGCTAATGAAAAACTGTTTTTT

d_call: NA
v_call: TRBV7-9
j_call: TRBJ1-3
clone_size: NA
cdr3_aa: CASSALGAVGNTIYF
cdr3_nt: TGTGCCAGCAGCGCCTTAGGGGCAGTTGGAAACACCATATATTTT

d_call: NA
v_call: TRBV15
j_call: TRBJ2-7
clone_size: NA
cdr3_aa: CATSRDLGTTYEQYF
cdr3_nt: TGTGCCACCAGCAGAGATCTTGGTACAACCTACGAGCAGTACTTC

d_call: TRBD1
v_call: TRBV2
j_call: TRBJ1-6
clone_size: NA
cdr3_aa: CASLRDRVNSPLHF
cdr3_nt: TGTGCCAGCTTGCGGGACAGGGTAAATTCACCCCTCCACTTT

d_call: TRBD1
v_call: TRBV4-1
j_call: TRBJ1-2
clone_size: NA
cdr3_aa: CASSQGEWGTVRFYTF
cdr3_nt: TGCGCCAGCAGCCAAGGGGAGTGGGGGACAGTTCGATTCTACACCTTC

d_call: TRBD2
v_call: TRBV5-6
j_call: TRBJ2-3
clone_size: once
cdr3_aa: CASSGGLAGVGRDTQYF
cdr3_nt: TGTGCCAGCAGCGGGGGACTAGCGGGAGTAGGGCGGGATACGCAGTATTTT

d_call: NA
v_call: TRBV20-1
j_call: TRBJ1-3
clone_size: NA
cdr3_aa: CSASDPNTIYF
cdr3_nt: TGCAGTGCTAGTGATCCGAACACCATATATTTT

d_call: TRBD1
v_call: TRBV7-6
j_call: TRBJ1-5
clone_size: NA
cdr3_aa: CASSLVQGVHQPQHF
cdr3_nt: TGTGCCAGCAGCTTAGTACAGGGGGTCCATCAGCCCCAGCATTTT

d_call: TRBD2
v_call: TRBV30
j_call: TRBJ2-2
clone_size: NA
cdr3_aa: CAWSGGGRAHTGELFF
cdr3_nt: TGTGCCTGGAGTGGGGGCGGGAGGGCCCACACCGGGGAGCTGTTTTTT

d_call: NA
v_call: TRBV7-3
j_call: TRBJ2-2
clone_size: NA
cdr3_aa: CASSISGGLNTGELFF
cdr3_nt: TGTGCCAGCAGCATAAGTGGGGGGCTCAACACCGGGGAGCTGTTTTTT

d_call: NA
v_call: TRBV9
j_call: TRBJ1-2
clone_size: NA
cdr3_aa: CASSVGGVYGYTF
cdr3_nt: TGTGCCAGCAGCGTAGGAGGGGTTTATGGCTACACCTTC

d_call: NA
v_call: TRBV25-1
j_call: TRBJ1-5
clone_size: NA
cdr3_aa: CASSAYGGQPQHF
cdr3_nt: TGTGCCAGCAGCGCCTACGGTGGACAGCCCCAGCATTTT

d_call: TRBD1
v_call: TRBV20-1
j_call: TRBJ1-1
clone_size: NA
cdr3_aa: CSASDNRGPTEAFF
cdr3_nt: TGCAGTGCTAGTGATAACAGGGGTCCCACTGAAGCTTTCTTT

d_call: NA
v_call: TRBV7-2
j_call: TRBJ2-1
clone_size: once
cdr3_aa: CASSQGPNREQFF
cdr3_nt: TGTGCCAGCAGCCAGGGGCCCAACAGGGAGCAGTTCTTC

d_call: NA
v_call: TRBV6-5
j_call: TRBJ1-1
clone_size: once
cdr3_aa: CASSFGGNRADTEAFF
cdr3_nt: TGTGCCAGCAGTTTCGGGGGGAACCGCGCGGACACTGAAGCTTTCTTT

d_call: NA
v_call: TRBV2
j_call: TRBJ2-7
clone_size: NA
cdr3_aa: CASIQGHEQYF
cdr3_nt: TGTGCCAGCATCCAGGGGCACGAGCAGTACTTC

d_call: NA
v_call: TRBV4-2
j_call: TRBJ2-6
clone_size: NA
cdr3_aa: CASSQVGSLGSGANVLTF
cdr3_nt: TGTGCCAGCAGCCAAGTGGGTTCTCTGGGCTCTGGGGCCAACGTCCTGACTTTC

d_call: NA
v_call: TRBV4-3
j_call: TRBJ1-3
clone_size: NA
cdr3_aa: CASSQAPTRGAGNTIYF
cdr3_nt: TGCGCCAGCAGCCAAGCCCCAACAAGGGGGGCTGGAAACACCATATATTTT

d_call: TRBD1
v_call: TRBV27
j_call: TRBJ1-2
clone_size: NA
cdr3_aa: CASSSTGRYGYTF
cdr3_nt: TGTGCCAGCAGTTCGACAGGGAGATATGGCTACACCTTC

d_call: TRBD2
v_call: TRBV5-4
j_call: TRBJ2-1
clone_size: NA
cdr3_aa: CASSPTSGTYLEQFF
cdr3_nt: TGTGCCAGCAGCCCAACCAGCGGGACCTACCTTGAGCAGTTCTTC

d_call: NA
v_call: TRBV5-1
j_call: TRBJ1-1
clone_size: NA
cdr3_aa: CASSSTGPKLNTEAFF
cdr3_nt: TGCGCCAGCAGCTCTACCGGGCCGAAGTTGAACACTGAAGCTTTCTTT

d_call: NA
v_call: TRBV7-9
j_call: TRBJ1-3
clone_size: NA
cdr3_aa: CASRKVLSHLSGNTIYF
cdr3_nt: TGTGCCAGCAGGAAGGTGCTCAGCCACCTCTCTGGAAACACCATATATTTT

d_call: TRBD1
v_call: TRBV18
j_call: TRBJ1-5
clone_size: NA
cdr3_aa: CASSLRTGDQPQHF
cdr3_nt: TGTGCCAGCTCACTTAGGACAGGGGATCAGCCCCAGCATTTT

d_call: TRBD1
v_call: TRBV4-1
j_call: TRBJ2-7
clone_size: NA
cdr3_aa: CASSQGQGLGEQYF
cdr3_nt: TGCGCCAGCAGCCAAGGACAGGGATTGGGAGAGCAGTACTTC

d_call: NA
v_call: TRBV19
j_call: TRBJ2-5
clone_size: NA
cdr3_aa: CASSFRDGETQYF
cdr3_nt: TGTGCCAGTAGTTTCCGGGACGGGGAGACCCAGTACTTC

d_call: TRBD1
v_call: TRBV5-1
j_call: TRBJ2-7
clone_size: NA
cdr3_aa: CASSLMTGPYEQYF
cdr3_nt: TGCGCCAGCAGCCTGATGACAGGGCCCTACGAGCAGTACTTC

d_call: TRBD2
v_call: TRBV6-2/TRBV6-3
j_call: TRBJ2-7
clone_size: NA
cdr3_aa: CASSYSSLGLAGGLSSYEQYF
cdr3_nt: TGTGCCAGCAGTTACTCGAGCCTAGGACTAGCGGGAGGCCTAAGCTCCTACGAGCAGTACTTC

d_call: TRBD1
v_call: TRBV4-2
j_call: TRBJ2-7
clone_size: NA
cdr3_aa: CASSQDDRAYEQYF
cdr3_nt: TGTGCCAGCAGCCAAGATGACAGGGCGTACGAGCAGTACTTC

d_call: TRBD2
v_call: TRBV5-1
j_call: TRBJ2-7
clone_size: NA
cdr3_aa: CASSLVAGGPYEQYF
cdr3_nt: TGCGCCAGCAGCTTGGTAGCGGGAGGGCCCTACGAGCAGTACTTC

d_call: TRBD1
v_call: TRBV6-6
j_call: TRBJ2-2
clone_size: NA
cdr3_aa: CASSYGGTGGAGELFF
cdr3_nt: TGTGCCAGCAGTTACGGGGGGACAGGGGGCGCCGGGGAGCTGTTTTTT

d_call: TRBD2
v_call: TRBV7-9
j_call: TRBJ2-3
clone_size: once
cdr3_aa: CASSLRTSGGGDTQYF
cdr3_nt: TGTGCCAGCAGCTTAAGGACTAGCGGGGGTGGAGATACGCAGTATTTT

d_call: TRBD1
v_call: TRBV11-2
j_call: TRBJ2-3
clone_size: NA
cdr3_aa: CASSQPGGGSDTQYF
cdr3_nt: TGTGCCAGCAGTCAACCAGGGGGCGGTTCAGATACGCAGTATTTT

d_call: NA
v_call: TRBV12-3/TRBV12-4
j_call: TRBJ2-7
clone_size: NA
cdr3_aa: CASARDGPYEQYF
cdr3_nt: TGTGCCAGCGCTCGGGACGGACCCTACGAGCAGTACTTC

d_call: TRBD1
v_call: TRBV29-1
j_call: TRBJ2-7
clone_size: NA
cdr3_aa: CSGGTDHYEQYF
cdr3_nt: TGCAGCGGGGGGACAGACCACTACGAGCAGTACTTC

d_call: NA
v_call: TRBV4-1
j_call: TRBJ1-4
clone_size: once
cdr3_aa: CASSQDLDSLNEKLFF
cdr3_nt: TGCGCCAGCAGCCAAGATTTAGACAGCCTTAATGAAAAACTGTTTTTT

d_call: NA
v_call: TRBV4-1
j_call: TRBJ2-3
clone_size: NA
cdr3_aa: CASSPDPVDTQYF
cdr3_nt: TGCGCCAGCAGTCCAGATCCCGTGGATACGCAGTATTTT

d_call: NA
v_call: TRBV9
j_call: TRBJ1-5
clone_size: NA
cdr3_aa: CASSVWGGNQPQHF
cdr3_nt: TGTGCCAGCAGCGTCTGGGGTGGGAATCAGCCCCAGCATTTT

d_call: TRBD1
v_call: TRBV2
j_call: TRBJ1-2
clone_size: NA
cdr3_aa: CASRQGATGYTF
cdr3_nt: TGTGCCAGCAGGCAGGGGGCGACGGGCTACACCTTC

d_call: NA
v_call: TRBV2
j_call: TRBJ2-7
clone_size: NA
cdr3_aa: CASTQDARSNGEQYF
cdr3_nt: TGTGCCAGCACTCAGGACGCCCGGTCTAATGGGGAGCAGTACTTC

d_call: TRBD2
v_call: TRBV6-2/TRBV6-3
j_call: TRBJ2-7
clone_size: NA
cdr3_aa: CASSQSGRDWEQYF
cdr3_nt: TGTGCCAGCAGTCAGAGCGGGAGAGACTGGGAGCAGTACTTC

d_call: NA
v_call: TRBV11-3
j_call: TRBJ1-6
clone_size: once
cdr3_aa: CASSRGASGSPLHF
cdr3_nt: TGTGCCAGCAGCCGGGGGGCCAGTGGTTCACCCCTCCACTTT

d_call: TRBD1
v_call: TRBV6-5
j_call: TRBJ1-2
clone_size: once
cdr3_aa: CASSYSRDRGRGYTF
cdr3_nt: TGTGCCAGCAGTTACTCCCGGGACAGGGGCCGTGGCTACACCTTC

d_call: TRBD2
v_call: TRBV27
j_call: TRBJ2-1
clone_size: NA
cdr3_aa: CASSLGTSGEQFF
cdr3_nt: TGTGCCAGCAGTTTGGGGACTAGCGGGGAGCAGTTCTTC

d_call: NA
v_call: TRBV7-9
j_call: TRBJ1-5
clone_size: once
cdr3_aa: CASSLGFGQGNQPQHF
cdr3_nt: TGTGCCAGCAGCTTAGGGTTTGGGCAGGGAAATCAGCCCCAGCATTTT

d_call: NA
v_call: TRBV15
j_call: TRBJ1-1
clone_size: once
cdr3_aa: CATSRDHMDTNTEAFF
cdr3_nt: TGTGCCACCAGCAGAGACCATATGGACACAAACACTGAAGCTTTCTTT

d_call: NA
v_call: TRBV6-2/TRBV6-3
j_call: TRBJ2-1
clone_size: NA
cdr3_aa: CASSIYNEQFF
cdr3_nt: TGTGCCAGCAGTATCTACAATGAGCAGTTCTTC

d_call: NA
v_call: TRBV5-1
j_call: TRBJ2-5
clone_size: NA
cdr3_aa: CASSVGTGGRQETQYF
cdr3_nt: TGCGCCAGCAGTGTGGGGACGGGGGGCCGCCAAGAGACCCAGTACTTC

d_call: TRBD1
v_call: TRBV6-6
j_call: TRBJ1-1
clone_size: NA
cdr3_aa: CASSPPPYGTGDTEAFF
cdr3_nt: TGTGCCAGCAGTCCCCCTCCTTACGGGACAGGGGACACTGAAGCTTTCTTT

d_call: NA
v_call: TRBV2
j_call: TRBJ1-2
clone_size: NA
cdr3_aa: CASISGLGGYTF
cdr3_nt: TGTGCCAGCATCTCAGGGTTAGGGGGCTACACCTTC

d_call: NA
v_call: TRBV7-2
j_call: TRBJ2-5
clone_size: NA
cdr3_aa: CASGGGGVETQYF
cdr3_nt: TGTGCCAGCGGAGGGGGGGGAGTAGAGACCCAGTACTTC